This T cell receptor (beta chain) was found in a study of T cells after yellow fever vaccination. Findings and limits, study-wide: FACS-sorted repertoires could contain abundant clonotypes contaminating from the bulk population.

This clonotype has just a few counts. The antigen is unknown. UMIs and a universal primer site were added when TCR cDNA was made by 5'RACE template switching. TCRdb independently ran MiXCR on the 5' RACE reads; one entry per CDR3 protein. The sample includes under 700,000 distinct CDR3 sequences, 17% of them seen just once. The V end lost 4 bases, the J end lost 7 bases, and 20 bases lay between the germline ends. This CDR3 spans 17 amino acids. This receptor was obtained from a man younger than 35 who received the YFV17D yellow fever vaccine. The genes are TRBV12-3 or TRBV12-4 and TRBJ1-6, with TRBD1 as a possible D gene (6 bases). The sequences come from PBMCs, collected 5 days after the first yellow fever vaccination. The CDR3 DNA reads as TGTGCCAGCAGTTCAAGTGGGGGGGCAGGGCCAAATTCACCCCTCCACTTT. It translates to CASSSSGGAGPNSPLHF.